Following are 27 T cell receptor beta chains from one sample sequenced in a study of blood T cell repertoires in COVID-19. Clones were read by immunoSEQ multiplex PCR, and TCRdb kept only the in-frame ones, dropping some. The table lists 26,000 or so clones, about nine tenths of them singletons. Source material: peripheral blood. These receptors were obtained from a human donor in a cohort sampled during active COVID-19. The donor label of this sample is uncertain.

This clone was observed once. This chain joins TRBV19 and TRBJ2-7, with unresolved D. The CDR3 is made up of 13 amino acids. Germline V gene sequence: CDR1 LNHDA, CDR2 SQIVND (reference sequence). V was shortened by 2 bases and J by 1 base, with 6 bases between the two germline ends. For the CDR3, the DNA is TGTGCCAGTAGTATATCCAGGTCCTACGAGCAGTACTTC. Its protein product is CASSISRSYEQYF.

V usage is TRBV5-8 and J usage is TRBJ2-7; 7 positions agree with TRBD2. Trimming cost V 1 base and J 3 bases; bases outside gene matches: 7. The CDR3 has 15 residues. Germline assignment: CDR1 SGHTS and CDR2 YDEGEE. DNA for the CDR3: TGTGCCAGCAGCTTGTCGGCAGGGAGGGGCTACGAGCAGTACTTC. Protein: CASSLSAGRGYEQYF.

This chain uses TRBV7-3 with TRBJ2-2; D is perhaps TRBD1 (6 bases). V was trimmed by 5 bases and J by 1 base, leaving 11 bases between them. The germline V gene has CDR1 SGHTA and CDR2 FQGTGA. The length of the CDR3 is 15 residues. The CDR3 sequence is CASSPTGQNTGELFF. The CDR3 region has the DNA TGTGCCAGCAGCCCAACGGGACAGAACACCGGGGAGCTGTTTTTT.

In DNA, the CDR3 is TGTGCCAGCAGCTCCCCCATTAGGAACACTGAAGCTTTCTTT. Translating it yields CASSSPIRNTEAFF. The rearrangement links TRBV11-2 to TRBJ1-1; D is unresolved. This CDR3 contains 14 residues. Germline CDR1 SGHAT, CDR2 FQNNGV. The V end was cut by 4 bases, the J end by 1 base, with 10 bases between.

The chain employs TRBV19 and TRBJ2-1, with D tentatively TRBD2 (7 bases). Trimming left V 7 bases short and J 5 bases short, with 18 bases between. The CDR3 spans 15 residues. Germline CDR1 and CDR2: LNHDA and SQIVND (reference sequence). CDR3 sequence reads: CASIDWRGRNNEQFF. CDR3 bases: TGTGCCAGTATAGATTGGCGGGGGCGCAACAATGAGCAGTTCTTC.

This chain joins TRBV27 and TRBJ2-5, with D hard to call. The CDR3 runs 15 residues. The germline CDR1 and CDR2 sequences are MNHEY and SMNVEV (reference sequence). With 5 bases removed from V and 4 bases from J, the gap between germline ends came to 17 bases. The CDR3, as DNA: TGTGCCAGCAGTAAAACCGGTTCCACCGGAGAGACCCAGTACTTC. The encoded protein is CASSKTGSTGETQYF.

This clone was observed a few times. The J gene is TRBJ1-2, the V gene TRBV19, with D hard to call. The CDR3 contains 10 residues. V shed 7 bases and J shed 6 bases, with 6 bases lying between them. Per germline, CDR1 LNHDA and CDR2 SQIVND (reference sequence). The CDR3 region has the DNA TGTGCCAGTAAGGAGAATGGCTACACCTTC. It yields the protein CASKENGYTF.

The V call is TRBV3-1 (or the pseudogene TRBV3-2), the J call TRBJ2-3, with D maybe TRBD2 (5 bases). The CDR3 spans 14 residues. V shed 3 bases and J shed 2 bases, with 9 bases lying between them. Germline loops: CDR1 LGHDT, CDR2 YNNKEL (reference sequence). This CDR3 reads CASSHGLITDTQYF. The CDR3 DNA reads TGTGCCAGCAGCCATGGACTTATCACAGATACGCAGTATTTT.

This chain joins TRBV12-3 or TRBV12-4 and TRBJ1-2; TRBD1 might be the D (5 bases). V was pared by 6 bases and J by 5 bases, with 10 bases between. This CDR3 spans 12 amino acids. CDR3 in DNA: TGTGCCAGCAGCCCTACAGGTTATGGCTACACCTTC. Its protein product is CASSPTGYGYTF.

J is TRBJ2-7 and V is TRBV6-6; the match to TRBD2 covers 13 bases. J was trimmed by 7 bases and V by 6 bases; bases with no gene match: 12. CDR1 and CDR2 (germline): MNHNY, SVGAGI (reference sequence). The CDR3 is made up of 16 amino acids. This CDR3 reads CASSRIPGLAGAEQYF. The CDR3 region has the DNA TGTGCCAGCAGCCGAATACCCGGACTAGCGGGAGCGGAGCAGTACTTC.

The CDR3 reads CASGFDLNTEAFF. CDR3 DNA: TGTGCCAGTGGGTTTGACTTGAACACTGAAGCTTTCTTT. The genes are TRBV28 and TRBJ1-1; D remains ambiguous. Trimming pared 9 bases from V and 0 bases from J, leaving 11 bases between. Germline CDR1 reads MDHEN; CDR2 reads SYDVKM. This CDR3 is 13 amino acids long. Using reference TRBV28 and TRBJ1-1 for the parts outside the CDR3, the full variable domain is DVKVTQSSRYLVKRTGEKVFLECVQDMDHENMFWYRQDPGLGLRLIYFSYDVKMKEKGDIPEGYSVSREKKERFSLILESASTNQTSMYLCASGFDLNTEAFFGQGTRLTVV.

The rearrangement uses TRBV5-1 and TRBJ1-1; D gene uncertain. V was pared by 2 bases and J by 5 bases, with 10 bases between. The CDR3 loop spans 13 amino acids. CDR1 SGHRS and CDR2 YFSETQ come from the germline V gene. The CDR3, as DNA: TGCGCCAGCAGCTTCCTTGGGGAGACTGAAGCTTTCTTT. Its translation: CASSFLGETEAFF.

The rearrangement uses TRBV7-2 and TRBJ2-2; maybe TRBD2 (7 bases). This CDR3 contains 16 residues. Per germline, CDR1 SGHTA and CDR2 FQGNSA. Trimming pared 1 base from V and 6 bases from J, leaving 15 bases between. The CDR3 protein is CASSLGYGGGAGELFF. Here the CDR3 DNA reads TGTGCCAGCAGCTTAGGATATGGAGGGGGGGCCGGGGAGCTGTTTTTT.

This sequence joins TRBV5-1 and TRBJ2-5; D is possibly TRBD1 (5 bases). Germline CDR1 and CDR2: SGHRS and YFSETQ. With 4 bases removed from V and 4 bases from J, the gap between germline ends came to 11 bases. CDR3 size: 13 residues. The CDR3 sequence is CASSPGRGETQYF. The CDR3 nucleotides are TGCGCCAGCAGCCCAGGAAGGGGAGAGACCCAGTACTTC. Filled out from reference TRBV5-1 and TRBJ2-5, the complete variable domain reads KAGVTQTPRYLIKTRGQQVTLSCSPISGHRSVSWYQQTPGQGLQFLFEYFSETQRNKGNFPGRFSGRQFSNSRSEMNVSTLELGDSALYLCASSPGRGETQYFGPGTRLLVL.

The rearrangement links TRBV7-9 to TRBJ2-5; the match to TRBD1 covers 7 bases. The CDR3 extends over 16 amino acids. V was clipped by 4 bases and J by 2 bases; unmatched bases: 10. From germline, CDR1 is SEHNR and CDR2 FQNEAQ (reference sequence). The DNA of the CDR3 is TGTGCCAGCAGCTCTGGTCCGGGACAGAGACAAGAGACCCAGTACTTC. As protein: CASSSGPGQRQETQYF.

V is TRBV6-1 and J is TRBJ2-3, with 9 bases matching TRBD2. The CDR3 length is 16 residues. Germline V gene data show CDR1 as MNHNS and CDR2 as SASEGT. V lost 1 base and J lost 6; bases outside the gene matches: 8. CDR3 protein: CASSEGPAGGMDTQYF. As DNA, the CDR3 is TGTGCCAGCAGTGAAGGTCCAGCGGGGGGCATGGATACGCAGTATTTT.

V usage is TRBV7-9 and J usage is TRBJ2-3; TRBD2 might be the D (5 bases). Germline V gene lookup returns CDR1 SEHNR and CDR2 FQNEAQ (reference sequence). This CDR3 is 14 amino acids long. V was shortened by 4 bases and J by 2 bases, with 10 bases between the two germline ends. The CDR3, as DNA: TGTGCCAGCAGCTCGAGGGAATACACAGATACGCAGTATTTT. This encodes CASSSREYTDTQYF. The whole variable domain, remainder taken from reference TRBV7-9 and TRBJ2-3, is DTGVSQNPRHKITKRGQNVTFRCDPISEHNRLYWYRQTLGQGPEFLTYFQNEAQLEKSRLLSDRFSAERPKGSFSTLEIQRTEQGDSAMYLCASSSREYTDTQYFGPGTRLTVL.

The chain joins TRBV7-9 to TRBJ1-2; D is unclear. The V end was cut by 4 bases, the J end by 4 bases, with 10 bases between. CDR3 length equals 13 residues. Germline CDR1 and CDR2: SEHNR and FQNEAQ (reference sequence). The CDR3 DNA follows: TGTGCCAGCAGCTCCCGGGAGGGCTATGGCTACACCTTC. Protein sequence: CASSSREGYGYTF.

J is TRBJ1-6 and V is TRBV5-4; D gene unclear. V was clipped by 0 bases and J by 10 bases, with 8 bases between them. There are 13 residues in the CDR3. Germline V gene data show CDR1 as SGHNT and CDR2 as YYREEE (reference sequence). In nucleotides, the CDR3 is TGTGCCAGCAGCTTGGACCTCTACTCACCCCTCCACTTT. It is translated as CASSLDLYSPLHF.

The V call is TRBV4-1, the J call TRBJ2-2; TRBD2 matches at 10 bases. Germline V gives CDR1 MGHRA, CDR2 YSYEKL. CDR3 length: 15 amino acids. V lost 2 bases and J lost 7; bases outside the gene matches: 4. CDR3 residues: CASSQSGGAIGELFF. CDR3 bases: TGCGCCAGCAGCCAAAGCGGGGGGGCAATCGGGGAGCTGTTTTTT.

CDR3 loop: CASSRDTGVGNTIYF. For the CDR3, the DNA is TGTGCCAGCAGTCGCGATACAGGGGTTGGAAACACCATATATTTT. The V and J genes are TRBV27 and TRBJ1-3; 7 bases match TRBD1. The CDR3 extends over 15 amino acids. V shed 5 bases, J shed 3 bases, and the junction held 7 bases outside the gene matches. The germline CDR1 and CDR2 sequences are MNHEY and SMNVEV (reference sequence).

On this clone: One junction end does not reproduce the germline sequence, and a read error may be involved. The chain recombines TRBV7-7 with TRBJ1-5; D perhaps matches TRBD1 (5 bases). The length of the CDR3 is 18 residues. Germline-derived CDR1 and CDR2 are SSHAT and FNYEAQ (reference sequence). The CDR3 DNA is TGTGCTAGCAGCGCGACCCGGCAGGGACTCGTAGGCAATCAGCCCCAGCATTTT. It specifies CASSATRQGLVGNQPQHF.

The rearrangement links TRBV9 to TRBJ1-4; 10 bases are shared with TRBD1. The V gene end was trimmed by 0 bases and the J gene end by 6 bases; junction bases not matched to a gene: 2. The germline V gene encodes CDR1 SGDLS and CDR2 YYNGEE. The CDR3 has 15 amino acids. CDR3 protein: CASSVAGQGHEKLFF. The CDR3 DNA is TGTGCCAGCAGCGTAGCGGGACAGGGGCATGAAAAACTGTTTTTT.

The CDR3 region has the DNA TGTGCCAGCAGCTTAGGACGACTAGCGGGGGCCGGGGAGCTGTTTTTT. It encodes CASSLGRLAGAGELFF. This chain joins TRBV11-2 and TRBJ2-2, with TRBD2 matching over 12 bases. V gave up 1 base and J gave up 6 bases; unmatched junction bases: 3. Germline V gene lookup returns CDR1 SGHAT and CDR2 FQNNGV. The CDR3 consists of 16 residues.

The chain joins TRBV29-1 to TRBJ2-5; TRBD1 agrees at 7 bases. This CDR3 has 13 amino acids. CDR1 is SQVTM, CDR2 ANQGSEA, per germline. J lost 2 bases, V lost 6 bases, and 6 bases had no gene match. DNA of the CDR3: TGCAGCGTAAGACAGGGATGGCAAGAGACCCAGTACTTC. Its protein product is CSVRQGWQETQYF. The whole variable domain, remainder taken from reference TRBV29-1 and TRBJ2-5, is SAVISQKPSRDICQRGTSLTIQCQVDSQVTMMFWYRQQPGQSLTLIATANQGSEATYESGFVIDKFPISRPNLTFSTLTVSNMSPEDSSIYLCSVRQGWQETQYFGPGTRLLVL.

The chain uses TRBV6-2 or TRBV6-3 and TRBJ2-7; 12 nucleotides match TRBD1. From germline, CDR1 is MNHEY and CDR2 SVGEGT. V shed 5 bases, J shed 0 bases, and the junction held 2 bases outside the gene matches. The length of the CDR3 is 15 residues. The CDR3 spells CASSAGQGASYEQYF. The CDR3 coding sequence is TGTGCCAGCAGTGCGGGACAGGGGGCCTCCTACGAGCAGTACTTC.

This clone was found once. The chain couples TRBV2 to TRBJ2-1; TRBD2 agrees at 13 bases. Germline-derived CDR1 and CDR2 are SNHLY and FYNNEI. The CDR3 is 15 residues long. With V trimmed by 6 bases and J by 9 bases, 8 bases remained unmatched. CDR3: CASSPTSGGASEQFF. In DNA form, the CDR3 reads TGTGCCAGCAGCCCCACTAGCGGGGGGGCAAGTGAGCAGTTCTTC. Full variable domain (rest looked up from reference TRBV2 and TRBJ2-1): EPEVTQTPSHQVTQMGQEVILRCVPISNHLYFYWYRQILGQKVEFLVSFYNNEISEKSEIFDDQFSVERPDGSNFTLKIRSTKLEDSAMYFCASSPTSGGASEQFFGPGTRLTVL.